This T cell receptor beta chain is from a study of blood T cells in healthy people across ages. Trimming removed 1 base from V and 3 bases from J, with 21 bases in between. The CDR3 totals 18 residues. The germline V gene encodes CDR1 SGHTA and CDR2 FQGNSA. Together with a sample-barcoded 5' primer, a J-beta primer mix was included in a second PCR lasting about 6 to 11 cycles. From the 5' RACE reads, TCRdb called clonotypes with MiXCR, one entry per CDR3 protein. This sample carries fewer than 950,000 distinct CDR3 sequences, about 34% of them seen once, and the ten largest clones take under 15%. Sequencing was done on a sample of blood. The clonotype originates from a man between 18 and 35 years old in good health. This chain uses TRBV7-2 with TRBJ1-1; D unresolved. CDR3: CASSLVGGAEGFHTEAFF. As DNA, the CDR3 is TGTGCCAGCAGCTTAGTAGGAGGTGCGGAGGGTTTTCACACTGAAGCTTTCTTT.